This is a list of T cell receptor beta chains from one sample in a study of blood T cell repertoires in COVID-19. This table comes from immunoSEQ multiplex PCR, and its TCRdb copy is limited to in-frame clones, with some not included. The repertoire holds over 200,000 clones, with roughly 85% as singletons. Sequences were obtained from peripheral blood. These receptors originate from a woman in her late teens or twenties who had recovered from COVID-19. Both conserved end residues are part of each CDR3. D genes are given only for firm matches. The size entry is marked missing in some rows and otherwise reads once, few, many or a size class.

>TRBJ2-3|TRBD1|TRBV27|-
TGTGCCAGCAGTTTATGGTCAGGGGGTCAGGAGACGCAGTATTTT
CASSLWSGGQETQYF
>TRBJ2-2|TRBD1|TRBV29-1|-
TGCAGCGTGGAGGGACAGGGGACCGGGGAGCTGTTTTTT
CSVEGQGTGELFF
>TRBJ1-4|-|TRBV5-8|-
TGTGCCAGCAGCCCCGACAGTCTAGGAGAAAAACTGTTTTTT
CASSPDSLGEKLFF
>TRBJ1-2|TRBD1|TRBV24-1|-
TGTGCCACCAGTGATAGGACAGGGTATGGCTACACCTTC
CATSDRTGYGYTF
>TRBJ2-1|-|TRBV19|-
TGTGCCAGTAGTCCCGCGGCAGGGGCGTATGAGCAGTTCTTC
CASSPAAGAYEQFF
>TRBJ2-7|-|TRBV30|few
TGTGCCTGGTCTGGCGGGTCCTACGAGCAGTACTTC
CAWSGGSYEQYF
>TRBJ1-1|TRBD1|TRBV6-5|once
TGTGCCAGCAGTCTACAGCGGACAGGGGGTACTGAAGCTTTCTTT
CASSLQRTGGTEAFF
>TRBJ1-6|-|TRBV25-1|-
TGTGCCAGCAGTGACATTACAGCGGGATCCTATAATTCACCCCTCCACTTT
CASSDITAGSYNSPLHF
>TRBJ1-1|-|TRBV7-9|-
TGTGCCAGCAGCTCCCTCATGGGGGGGAACACTGAAGCTTTCTTT
CASSSLMGGNTEAFF
>TRBJ1-1|-|TRBV5-1|-
TGCGCCAGCAGGCTGAGGGAGGACACTGAAGCTTTCTTT
CASRLREDTEAFF
>TRBJ2-3|TRBD2|TRBV7-3|-
TGTGCCAGCAGCCACCTAGCGGGAGGGGGCACAGATACGCAGTATTTT
CASSHLAGGGTDTQYF
>TRBJ2-2|-|TRBV6-5|-
TGTGCCAGCAGTTCGCGACTAAAAAACACCGGGGAGCTGTTTTTT
CASSSRLKNTGELFF
>TRBJ2-7|-|TRBV2|-
TGTGCCAGCACCGGTCGGAGCTCCTACGAGCAGTACTTC
CASTGRSSYEQYF
>TRBJ1-1|-|TRBV30|-
TGTGCCTGGGAACAGGGGAACACTGAAGCTTTCTTT
CAWEQGNTEAFF
>TRBJ2-7|-|TRBV7-2|once
TGTGCCAGCAGCTCCGGAGGCTTTTTCGAGCAGTACTTC
CASSSGGFFEQYF
>TRBJ2-7|-|TRBV6-5|once
TGTGCCAGCAGCCTCGAACTCTACGAGCAGTACTTC
CASSLELYEQYF
>TRBJ2-1|TRBD2|TRBV4-3|-
TGCGCCAGCAGTCCCGGGACTAGCGGGAGCGATGAGCAGTTCTTC
CASSPGTSGSDEQFF
>TRBJ2-5|-|TRBV7-9|many
TGTGCCAGCAGCTTAGGGCCGACAACCTCGGAAGAGACCCAGTACTTC
CASSLGPTTSEETQYF
>TRBJ2-3|TRBD2|TRBV2|once
TGTGCCAGCAGCGTAGCGGGAGGGCCGCTAAAACTCACGCAGTATTTT
CASSVAGGPLKLTQYF
>TRBJ2-3|TRBD2|TRBV27|-
TGTGCCAGCAGTTTAGGCACCTTTCTAGCGGGAGAGCGCACAGATACGCAGTATTTT
CASSLGTFLAGERTDTQYF
>TRBJ2-3|TRBD2|TRBV5-1|-
TGCGCCACCCAACCGGGAGCGGGAGCTGGTACAGATACGCAGTATTTT
CATQPGAGAGTDTQYF
>TRBJ1-1|-|TRBV12-3/TRBV12-4|-
TGTGCCAGCAGTCACCACTGGAACACTGAAGCTTTCTTT
CASSHHWNTEAFF
>TRBJ2-1|-|TRBV19|-
TGTGCCAGTAGTATGGACAGATACAATGAGCAGTTCTTC
CASSMDRYNEQFF
>TRBJ2-5|-|TRBV6-4|-
TGTGCCTCAAAAGAGACCCAGTACTTC
CASKETQYF
>TRBJ1-1|TRBD1|TRBV2|-
TGTGCCAGCAATTGGGGACAGGGAGACACTGAAGCTTTCTTT
CASNWGQGDTEAFF
>TRBJ2-1|-|TRBV6-2/TRBV6-3|-
TGTGCCAGCAGTTACGCTAGAGGGGGAGTCATCAATGAGCAGTTCTTC
CASSYARGGVINEQFF
>TRBJ2-1|-|TRBV7-3|-
TGTGCCAGCAGCTTAGTAGCCACAGAGCAGTTCTTC
CASSLVATEQFF
>TRBJ2-7|TRBD1|TRBV29-1|-
TGCAGCGTTGAAGCGGGACAGGGTTACGAGCAGTACTTC
CSVEAGQGYEQYF
>TRBJ1-1|-|TRBV5-5|-
TGTGCCAGCAGCTTGTTCGGTGGGGGACAACTGAACACTGAAGCTTTCTTT
CASSLFGGGQLNTEAFF
>TRBJ1-2|-|TRBV29-1|-
TGCAGCGTTGAGGATGGGACAACTAACTATGGCTACACCTTC
CSVEDGTTNYGYTF
>TRBJ1-2|TRBD1|TRBV27|-
TGTGCCAGCAGTTTGGGAACAGGGGGAACAATCTATGGCTACACCTTC
CASSLGTGGTIYGYTF
>TRBJ2-7|-|TRBV11-2|-
TGTGCCAGCAGCTTGGCTTCCTACGAGCAGTACTTC
CASSLASYEQYF